This passage covers 31 T cell receptor beta chains from one sample sequenced in a study of Graves' ophthalmopathy and Graves' hyperthyroidism. RNA served as the template for amplifying TCR beta CDR3 regions. First-round RT-PCR relied on HTBI primers, and a second-round multiplex PCR came next. MiXCR, applied by TCRdb to the multiplex PCR reads, yields one record per CDR3 protein. This repertoire shows 650,000 to 900,000 distinct CDR3 sequences, roughly two fifths found once; its top ten account for 40% to 45%. Material: peripheral blood. The receptor source for this set is an adult man with Graves' ophthalmopathy.

This clonotype was counted ten times or more. The J gene is TRBJ1-6, the V gene TRBV14; D is unresolved. Trimming took 3 bases from V and 0 from J, leaving 6 bases between them. Germline values: CDR1 SGHDN, CDR2 FVKESK. CDR3 length equals 15 residues. The CDR3 DNA reads as TGTGCCAGCAGCCAGCACAGCTCCTATAATTCACCCCTCCACTTT. It codes for CASSQHSSYNSPLHF.

V is TRBV5-1 and J is TRBJ2-2, with D perhaps matching TRBD1 (6 bases). Germline values: CDR1 SGHRS, CDR2 YFSETQ. Deletions cut 4 bases from V and 0 bases from J, with 10 bases between. This CDR3 region has 15 residues. This CDR3 is CASSAQGTNTGELFF. CDR3 sequence (DNA): TGCGCCAGCAGCGCACAGGGTACGAACACCGGGGAGCTGTTTTTT.

This clonotype was seen only a few times. The chain links TRBV19 to TRBJ1-3, with D unclear. The CDR3 loop spans 14 amino acids. With 7 bases removed from V and 1 base from J, the gap between germline ends came to 11 bases. CDR1 and CDR2 from the germline V gene are LNHDA and SQIVND (reference sequence). The CDR3 reads CASNPGPSGNTIYF. CDR3 nucleotides: TGTGCCAGTAATCCGGGCCCATCTGGAAACACCATATATTTT.

This clonotype was recorded only once. V usage is TRBV2 and J usage is TRBJ2-5; 11 bases are shared with TRBD2. CDR1 SNHLY and CDR2 FYNNEI come from the germline V gene. The CDR3 totals 16 residues. V trimming: 8 bases; J trimming: 2 bases; junction bases outside the gene matches: 10. The CDR3 region has the DNA TGTGCCAGCGGCCGTCGTAGCGGGGGGGCACAAGAGACCCAGTACTTC. It translates to CASGRRSGGAQETQYF.

This clonotype came up a few times. The V call is TRBV19, the J call TRBJ1-1, with 8 bases identical to TRBD1. From germline, CDR1 is LNHDA and CDR2 SQIVND (reference sequence). The CDR3 is made up of 15 amino acids. V trimming: 9 bases; J trimming: 4 bases; junction bases outside the gene matches: 13. The CDR3 sequence: CASSQGTGRGTEAFF. In nucleotides, the CDR3 is TGTGCCAGCAGCCAAGGGACAGGACGCGGCACTGAAGCTTTCTTT.

The chain joins TRBV4-2 to TRBJ1-1; D ambiguous. The CDR3 is 15 amino acids. Germline loops: CDR1 LGHNA, CDR2 YNFKEQ. V was pared by 0 bases and J by 1 base, with 9 bases between. CDR3 in amino acids: CASSQDGLANTEAFF. The CDR3 nucleotides read TGTGCCAGCAGCCAAGATGGACTCGCGAACACTGAAGCTTTCTTT.

Only a few counts were recorded for this clonotype. The genes are TRBV5-1 and TRBJ1-2, with TRBD1 matching over 12 bases. V shed 3 bases, J shed 8 bases, and the junction held 17 bases outside the gene matches. CDR1 is SGHRS, CDR2 YFSETQ, per germline. This CDR3 is built from 18 residues. The CDR3 region is CASSYLPKPGTGGDGYTF. CDR3 sequence (DNA): TGCGCCAGCAGCTACCTCCCCAAGCCCGGGACAGGGGGCGACGGCTACACCTTC.

This clonotype was counted between two and nine times. CDR3 nucleotides: TGCAGTGCTAGCGCAGGGGCCAATTCACCCCTCCACTTT. Translated, it gives CSASAGANSPLHF. The V and J genes are TRBV20-1 and TRBJ1-6; perhaps TRBD1 as D (6 bases). The germline V gene has CDR1 DFQATT and CDR2 SNEGSKA (reference sequence). The CDR3 sequence is 13 residues long. The ends were cut back, 3 bases at V and 7 bases at J, with 10 bases in the middle.

The rearrangement links TRBV9 to TRBJ1-2; D is possibly TRBD1 (6 bases). Trimming pared 0 bases from V and 6 bases from J, leaving 18 bases between. The CDR3 consists of 16 residues. Germline assignment: CDR1 SGDLS and CDR2 YYNGEE. CDR3 sequence reads: CASSVGSQGQGHGYTF. The DNA for the CDR3 is TGTGCCAGCAGCGTAGGTTCCCAGGGGCAGGGGCATGGCTACACCTTC.

The V gene is TRBV15, the J gene TRBJ2-7; no clear D gene. Trimming cost V 0 bases and J 0 bases, with 6 bases left between them. Germline V CDR1 and CDR2: LNHNV, YYDKDF (reference sequence). This CDR3 is 14 amino acids long. CDR3 sequence reads: CATSRDWDSYEQYF. In DNA, the CDR3 is TGTGCCACCAGCAGAGATTGGGACTCCTACGAGCAGTACTTC. Using reference TRBV15 and TRBJ2-7 for the parts outside the CDR3, the full variable domain is DAMVIQNPRYQVTQFGKPVTLSCSQTLNHNVMYWYQQKSSQAPKLLFHYYDKDFNNEADTPDNFQSRRPNTSFCFLDIRSPGLGDTAMYLCATSRDWDSYEQYFGPGTRLTVT.

This clonotype showed up many times. This chain joins TRBV7-6 and TRBJ2-1, with no clear D. V was shortened by 2 bases and J by 5 bases, with 13 bases between the two germline ends. CDR3 length: 15 residues. Germline V lookup: CDR1 SGHVS, CDR2 FNYEAQ. The CDR3 DNA reads TGTGCCAGCAGCTTATTGGGTCCTGGGAACAATGAGCAGTTCTTC. Encoded protein: CASSLLGPGNNEQFF.

The chain links TRBV25-1 to TRBJ1-2, with 9 nucleotides matching TRBD1. Germline CDR1 and CDR2: MGHDK and SYGVNS. CDR3 length: 16 residues. V shed 5 bases, J shed 4 bases, and the junction held 11 bases outside the gene matches. The CDR3 protein is CASSPLNGQGSYGYTF. In nucleotides, the CDR3 is TGTGCCAGCAGTCCCCTGAACGGACAGGGGTCCTATGGCTACACCTTC.

J is TRBJ1-2 and V is TRBV10-3, with 8 bases that match TRBD1. Germline loops: CDR1 ENHRY, CDR2 SYGVKD. The CDR3 totals 12 residues. V lost 10 bases and J lost 8; bases outside the gene matches: 9. The CDR3 DNA follows: TGTGCCAGCACTGGACAGGGAAGGGGCTACACCTTC. Encoded protein: CASTGQGRGYTF.

A word on this clonotype: A much larger clone is a single base away; this may be a read error. For the CDR3, the DNA is TGTGCCAGCCAAAAGGACAGGGCGAACACCAGGGAGCTGTTTTTT. Its translation: CASQKDRANTRELFF. The genes are TRBV2 and TRBJ2-2; 8 bases agree with TRBD1. Germline CDR1 is SNHLY and CDR2 is FYNNEI. CDR3 length: 15 residues.

The genes are TRBV10-3 and TRBJ2-7; tentatively, D is TRBD1 (6 bases). The V gene lost 4 bases and the J gene lost 0 bases, with 13 bases spanning the gap. The CDR3 runs 15 residues. Looked up from germline, CDR1 is ENHRY and CDR2 is SYGVKD. The CDR3 bases are TGTGCCATCAGTGTAAGAGGACAGAGCTCCTACGAGCAGTACTTC. Residues: CAISVRGQSSYEQYF.

This clonotype was found once. The J gene is TRBJ2-7, the V gene TRBV2, with D uncertain. This CDR3 is built from 16 residues. Between the trimmed V and J ends, which lost 4 bases and 6 bases, there was a span of 22 bases. Germline V CDR1 and CDR2: SNHLY, FYNNEI. CDR3 region: CASSATLTGSHLEQYF. As DNA, the CDR3 is TGTGCCAGCAGTGCTACCCTCACCGGTTCCCACCTCGAGCAGTACTTC.

This clonotype was counted at least ten times. This rearrangement joins TRBV24-1 to TRBJ2-5; 14 bases match TRBD2. Germline CDR1 KGHDR, CDR2 SFDVKD. The CDR3 runs 15 residues. The ends lost 11 bases at V and 4 bases at J; junction bases unmatched: 8. The CDR3 coding sequence is TGTGCCATCCCGACTAGCGGGAGGGCCCCAGAGACCCAGTACTTC. It yields the protein CAIPTSGRAPETQYF.

This clonotype was seen repeatedly, ten times or more. The chain uses TRBV10-3 and TRBJ2-6; D unclear. Germline V CDR1 and CDR2: ENHRY, SYGVKD. The germline V and J ends were trimmed by 10 bases and 1 base, with 5 bases remaining between them. CDR3 length: 12 amino acids. The CDR3 loop is CATESGANVLTF. In DNA form, the CDR3 reads TGTGCCACCGAATCTGGGGCCAACGTCCTGACTTTC.

This clonotype was seen many times. The J gene is TRBJ2-2, the V gene TRBV7-9, with 8 bases identical to TRBD2. Trimming at V came to 5 bases and at J to 4 bases, leaving 6 bases not matched to a gene. Germline V gene data show CDR1 as SEHNR and CDR2 as FQNEAQ (reference sequence). The CDR3 runs 15 residues. The CDR3 spells CASSRAGTSTGELFF. The CDR3 nucleotides are TGTGCCAGCAGCCGGGCCGGGACTAGCACCGGGGAGCTGTTTTTT.

This chain uses TRBV25-1 with TRBJ1-3; D unclear. The CDR3 is 18 amino acids. Germline V CDR1 and CDR2: MGHDK, SYGVNS. The V gene lost 5 bases and the J gene lost 0 bases, with 20 bases spanning the gap. The CDR3 DNA follows: TGTGCCAGCAGTCCCTCATGGGCGGACCGTAGCTCTGGAAACACCATATATTTT. This encodes CASSPSWADRSSGNTIYF.

This clonotype has only a few counts. V usage is TRBV13 and J usage is TRBJ1-4; 9 bases fit TRBD1. V was clipped by 5 bases and J by 8 bases; unmatched bases: 9. Germline V gene data show CDR1 as PRHDT and CDR2 as FYEKMQ (reference sequence). There are 15 residues in the CDR3. CDR3 sequence reads: CASSPRDREVEKLFF. The CDR3 nucleotides are TGTGCCAGCAGCCCTCGGGACAGGGAGGTGGAAAAACTGTTTTTT.

This chain uses TRBV25-1 with TRBJ2-2; D may match TRBD1 or TRBD2 (5 bases each). The germline V and J ends were trimmed by 6 bases and 2 bases, with 16 bases remaining between them. Germline V gene lookup returns CDR1 MGHDK and CDR2 SYGVNS. The CDR3 loop spans 16 amino acids. CDR3 sequence (DNA): TGTGCCAGCAGGTCTCAGGGACGGGTTAACACCGGGGAGCTGTTTTTT. Its protein product is CASRSQGRVNTGELFF.

Points on this clonotype: A much larger clone differs by one base, so this may be a read error. V is TRBV12-3 or TRBV12-4 and J is TRBJ2-5; D might be TRBD2 (6 bases). Trimming took 3 bases from V and 3 from J, leaving 8 bases between them. The CDR3 runs 13 residues. As DNA, the CDR3 is TGTGCCAGCAGTTTCCGGGAGAAAGAGACCCAGTACTTC. Encoded protein: CASSFREKETQYF.

The chain combines TRBV10-3 with TRBJ2-5, with D perhaps TRBD1 or TRBD2 (5 bases each). Germline-derived CDR1 and CDR2 are ENHRY and SYGVKD. The length of the CDR3 is 12 residues. The V end was cut by 5 bases, the J end by 4 bases, with 8 bases between. The DNA of the CDR3 is TGTGCCATCAGTACTAGGGGAGAGACCCAGTACTTC. Translated, it gives CAISTRGETQYF.

This chain connects TRBV6-5 to TRBJ2-5; tentatively, D is TRBD1 or TRBD2 (5 bases each). CDR1 is MNHEY, CDR2 SVGAGI, per germline. The CDR3 has 15 residues. V lost 7 bases to trimming and J lost 1 base, with 16 bases between them. The CDR3 DNA reads as TGTGCCAGCATAAAAGACGGGACCCCCCAAGAGACCCAGTACTTC. It codes for CASIKDGTPQETQYF.

In its sample, this clonotype was seen many times. This sequence joins TRBV10-3 and TRBJ1-6; D possibly corresponds to TRBD1 (5 bases). Germline V gene lookup returns CDR1 ENHRY and CDR2 SYGVKD. The CDR3 loop spans 14 amino acids. Trimming removed 2 bases from V and 9 bases from J, with 11 bases in between. The CDR3 DNA reads TGTGCCATCAGTGAGCGGACAATAATTTCACCCCTCCACTTT. Translated: CAISERTIISPLHF.

This clonotype was found many times. The V gene is TRBV12-3 or TRBV12-4, the J gene TRBJ1-2; 7 nucleotides align to TRBD1. The CDR3 is made up of 15 amino acids. V lost 6 bases, J lost 7 bases, and 14 bases stayed unmatched. The CDR3 spells CASSLGQVRERGYTF. Written as DNA, the CDR3 is TGTGCCAGCAGCCTTGGACAGGTGAGGGAACGTGGCTACACCTTC.

Ten or more counts support this clonotype. The chain recombines TRBV29-1 with TRBJ1-3; D may be TRBD1 (5 bases). Germline CDR1 reads SQVTM; CDR2 reads ANQGSEA. V lost 0 bases, J lost 0 bases, and 12 bases lay in between. There are 16 residues in the CDR3. CDR3 DNA: TGCAGCGTTGAAGATCTGGGACCTAGCTCTGGAAACACCATATATTTT. It is translated as CSVEDLGPSSGNTIYF. The variable domain in full, with the rest retrieved from reference TRBV29-1 and TRBJ1-3, is SAVISQKPSRDICQRGTSLTIQCQVDSQVTMMFWYRQQPGQSLTLIATANQGSEATYESGFVIDKFPISRPNLTFSTLTVSNMSPEDSSIYLCSVEDLGPSSGNTIYFGEGSWLTVV.

This clonotype has a handful of counts. The J gene is TRBJ1-2, the V gene TRBV5-5; D gene ambiguous. Trimming cost V 5 bases and J 6 bases, with 17 bases left between them. The CDR3 extends over 14 amino acids. The germline gives CDR1 SGHKS, CDR2 YYEKEE (reference sequence). DNA for the CDR3: TGTGCCAGCAGTTACGGGCCCGTCGGTGATGGCTACACCTTC. Encoded protein: CASSYGPVGDGYTF.

This clonotype was observed a few times. The chain recombines TRBV2 with TRBJ2-2; unclear D gene. The CDR3 sequence is 15 residues long. Trimming left V 6 bases short and J 1 base short, with 12 bases between. The germline gives CDR1 SNHLY, CDR2 FYNNEI. The CDR3 DNA follows: TGTGCCAGCAGCCAAAGGCGGCTGAACACCGGGGAGCTGTTTTTT. This sequence encodes CASSQRRLNTGELFF. Using reference TRBV2 and TRBJ2-2 for the parts outside the CDR3, the full variable domain is EPEVTQTPSHQVTQMGQEVILRCVPISNHLYFYWYRQILGQKVEFLVSFYNNEISEKSEIFDDQFSVERPDGSNFTLKIRSTKLEDSAMYFCASSQRRLNTGELFFGEGSRLTVL.

This clonotype occurred a few times. A read error may produce the germline difference seen at one junction end. This chain uses TRBV10-3 with TRBJ2-5; 8 bases agree with TRBD1. CDR1 ENHRY and CDR2 SYGVKD come from the germline V gene. The CDR3 consists of 14 residues. Written as DNA, the CDR3 is TGTGCCAGCAGTTCAACAGGGGGGAGGAAGACCCAGTACTTC. Its protein is CASSSTGGRKTQYF.